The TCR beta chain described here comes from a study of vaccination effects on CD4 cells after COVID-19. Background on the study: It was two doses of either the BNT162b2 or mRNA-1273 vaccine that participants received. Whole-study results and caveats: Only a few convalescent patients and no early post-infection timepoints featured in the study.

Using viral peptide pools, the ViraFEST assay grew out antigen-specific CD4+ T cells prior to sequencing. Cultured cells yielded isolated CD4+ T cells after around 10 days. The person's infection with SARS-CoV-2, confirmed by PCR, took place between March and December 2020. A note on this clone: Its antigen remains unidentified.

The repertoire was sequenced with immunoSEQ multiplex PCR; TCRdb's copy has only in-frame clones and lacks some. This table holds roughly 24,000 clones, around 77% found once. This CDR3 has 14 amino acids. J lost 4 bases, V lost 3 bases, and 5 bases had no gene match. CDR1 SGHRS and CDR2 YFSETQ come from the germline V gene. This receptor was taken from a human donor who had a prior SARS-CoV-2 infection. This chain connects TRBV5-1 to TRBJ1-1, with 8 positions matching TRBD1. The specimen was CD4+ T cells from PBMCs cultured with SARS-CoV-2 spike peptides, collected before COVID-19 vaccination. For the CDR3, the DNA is TGCGCCAGCAGCTCACAACAGGGGGGCACTGAAGCTTTCTTT. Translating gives CASSSQQGGTEAFF.